The TCR beta chain under discussion was sequenced for a study of Ad26.COV2.S vaccination and SARS-CoV-2 variants. The germline CDR1 and CDR2 sequences are SGHAT and FQNNGV. This CDR3 has 14 amino acids. Trimming took 2 bases from V and 3 from J, leaving 11 bases between them. Specified treatment: roughly 19 received Ad26.COV2.S at low or high dose, single or two shots; about 5 received placebo; per-sample allocation not given. Each sample was drawn 63 days after the first injection (of vaccine or placebo). Produced via immunoSEQ multiplex PCR; TCRdb's table is partial and in-frame only. This sample yields about 680,000 clones, of which 70% to 90% are seen a single time; approximately 1.5% belongs to the top ten.

The chain carries TRBV11-2 and TRBJ2-7, with D maybe TRBD1 (6 bases). The TCR comes from a person between 18 and 65 years old who received the Ad26.COV2.S COVID-19 vaccine or a placebo. The material was peripheral blood, obtained in a trial of Ad26.COV2.S vaccine versus placebo. CDR3 protein: CASSLQNRDYEQYF. The CDR3 DNA is TGTGCCAGCAGCTTACAGAACAGGGACTACGAGCAGTACTTC.